This T cell receptor (beta chain) was observed in a study of shared clonotypes between healthy human individuals. Study outcomes and limitations: With few donors, the genetic and exposure-history diversity represented was limited. Non-shared clonotypes showed lower generation probabilities than clonotypes common to all four donors.

Replicate sorted-subset PCRs were loaded with around 0.2 ug DNA, about 30,000 T cell genomes. Method: immunoSEQ multiplex PCR; TCRdb's copy keeps in-frame clones and lacks some. The sample records about 2.1 million clones, 93% being singletons. Concerning this clone: Its antigen is undetermined.

Cells designated naive CD8 were CD45RO-negative and were positively selected for CCR7, with terminally differentiated effector memory CD45RA+ cells excluded. The germline V gene has CDR1 MNHEY and CDR2 SMNVEV (reference sequence). The CDR3 covers 17 residues. Losses at the gene ends were 3 bases for V and 0 bases for J; bases not matched to a gene: 6. The sequence derives from a man aged 18 to 30 in good health. Some clones in this sample may be carry-over from other donors' samples. Sequenced sample: naive CD8+ T cells from PBMCs. J is TRBJ1-4 and V is TRBV27; 8 bases map to TRBD1. Here the CDR3 DNA reads TGTGCCAGCAGTTTTGGCCAGGGGGCTGCAACTAATGAAAAACTGTTTTTT. Protein sequence: CASSFGQGAATNEKLFF.